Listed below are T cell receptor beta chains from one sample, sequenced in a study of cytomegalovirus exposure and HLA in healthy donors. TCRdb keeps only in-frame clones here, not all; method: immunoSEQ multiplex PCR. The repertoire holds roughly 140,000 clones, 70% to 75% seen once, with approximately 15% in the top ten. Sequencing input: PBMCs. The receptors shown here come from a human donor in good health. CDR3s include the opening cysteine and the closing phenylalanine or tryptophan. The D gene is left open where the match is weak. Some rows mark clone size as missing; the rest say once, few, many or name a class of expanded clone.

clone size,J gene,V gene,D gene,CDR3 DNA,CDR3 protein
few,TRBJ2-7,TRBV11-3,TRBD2,TGTGCCAGCAGCTTCCGAGGACTAGCGCGCGAGCAGTACTTC,CASSFRGLAREQYF
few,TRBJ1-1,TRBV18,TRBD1,TGTGCCAGCTCACCCCGACAGGGAATGAACACTGAAGCTTTCTTT,CASSPRQGMNTEAFF
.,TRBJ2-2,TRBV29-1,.,TGCAGCGTTGATGAGTGGAACACCGGGGAGCTGTTTTTT,CSVDEWNTGELFF
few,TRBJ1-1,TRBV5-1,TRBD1,TGCGCCAGCAGCCCCCGGGCGCGACAGGGTGGAATGAACACTGAAGCTTTCTTT,CASSPRARQGGMNTEAFF
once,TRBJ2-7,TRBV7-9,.,TGTGCCAGCAGTGTTAACTACGAGCAGTACTTC,CASSVNYEQYF
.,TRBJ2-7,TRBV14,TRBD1,TGTGCCAGCAGCCAAACACGGCAGGGGGTAGACGAGCAGTACTTC,CASSQTRQGVDEQYF
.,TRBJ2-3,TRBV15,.,TGTGCCACCAGCAGTGGGGGAGGTACGACAGATACGCAGTATTTT,CATSSGGGTTDTQYF
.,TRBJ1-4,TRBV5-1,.,TGCGCCAGCAGCTCTTACGGAGGACAGACTAATGAAAAACTGTTTTTT,CASSSYGGQTNEKLFF
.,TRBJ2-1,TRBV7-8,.,TGTGCCAGCAGCCCAGGGTTTTTGGACAATGAGCAGTTCTTC,CASSPGFLDNEQFF
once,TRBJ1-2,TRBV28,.,TGTGCCAGCATCGGGGCGGGGGGGTACTATGGCTACACCTTC,CASIGAGGYYGYTF
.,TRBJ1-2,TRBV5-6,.,TGTGCCAGCAGCTTTGGGGGGAACTATGGCTACACCTTC,CASSFGGNYGYTF
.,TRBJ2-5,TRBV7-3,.,TGTGCCAGCAGCTTATTGGGCTTTGGAGAGACCCAGTACTTC,CASSLLGFGETQYF
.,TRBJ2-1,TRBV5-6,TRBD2,TGTGCCAGCAGCTTGGCGGGACTAGAACACTATGAGCAGTTCTTC,CASSLAGLEHYEQFF
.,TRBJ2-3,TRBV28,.,TGTGCCAGCAGTTTAGGGAGGTTGAACACAGATACGCAGTATTTT,CASSLGRLNTDTQYF
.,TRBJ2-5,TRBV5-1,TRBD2,TGCGCCAGCAGCTCTCTTACTAGCGGGGGGGCCGGGGAGACCCAGTACTTC,CASSSLTSGGAGETQYF
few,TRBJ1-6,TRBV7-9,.,TGTGCCAGCAGCGGCAGCGGGGTTTCACCCCTCCACTTT,CASSGSGVSPLHF
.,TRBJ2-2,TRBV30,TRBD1,TGTGCCTGGAGAGGACAGGTAGTCGGGGAGCTGTTTTTT,CAWRGQVVGELFF
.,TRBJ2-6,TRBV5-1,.,TGCGCCAGCAGCTTGGACACCTCCTCTGGGGCCAACGTCCTGACTTTC,CASSLDTSSGANVLTF
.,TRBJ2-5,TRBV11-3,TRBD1,TGTGCCAGCAGCAGGGGACAGTATCAAGAGACCCAGTACTTC,CASSRGQYQETQYF
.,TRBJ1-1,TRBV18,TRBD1,TGTGCCAGCTCACCACCGAACAGGGGGGACACTGAAGCTTTCTTT,CASSPPNRGDTEAFF
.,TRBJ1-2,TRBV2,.,TGTGCCAGCAGTGAAGCTAGTTGTGGCTACACCTTC,CASSEASCGYTF
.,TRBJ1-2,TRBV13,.,TGTGCCAGCAGCTCCGGGGGGGAGGTCGGGGGCTACACCTTC,CASSSGGEVGGYTF
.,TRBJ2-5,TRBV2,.,TGTGCCAGCAGTGAAGTTTTTAAGAGAGAGACCCAGTACTTC,CASSEVFKRETQYF
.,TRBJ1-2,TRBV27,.,TGTGCCAGCGGGGGGGCGGGGGCGCAGGGCTACACCTTC,CASGGAGAQGYTF
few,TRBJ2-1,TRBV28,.,TGTGCCAGCAGTAGCCGTAATGAGCAGTTCTTC,CASSSRNEQFF
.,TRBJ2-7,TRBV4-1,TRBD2,TGCGCCAGCAGCCAAACACTAGCGGGAGGCTACGAGCAGTACTTC,CASSQTLAGGYEQYF
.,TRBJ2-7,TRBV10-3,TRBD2,TGTGCCATCAGTGGGGCGGGAGAGGAAGGGGAGCAGTACTTC,CAISGAGEEGEQYF
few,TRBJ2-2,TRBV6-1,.,TGTGCCAGCAGTAAAAAAGAGACCGGGGAGCTGTTTTTT,CASSKKETGELFF
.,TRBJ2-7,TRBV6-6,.,TGTGCCAGCCGACTAAGTACCTACGGGCAGTACTTC,CASRLSTYGQYF
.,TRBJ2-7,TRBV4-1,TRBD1,TGCGCCAGCAGCCGACCGGGACAGTCCTACGAGCAGTACTTC,CASSRPGQSYEQYF
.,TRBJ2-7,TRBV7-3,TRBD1,TGTGCCAGCAGCCCCCTATTCGGACAGGGCTGCGAGCAGTACTTC,CASSPLFGQGCEQYF
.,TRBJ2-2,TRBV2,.,TGTGCCAGCAGTGAGAGCGCCGGGGAGCTGTTTTTT,CASSESAGELFF
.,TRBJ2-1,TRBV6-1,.,TGTGCCAGCAGTGAACCAAATGAGCAGTTCTTC,CASSEPNEQFF
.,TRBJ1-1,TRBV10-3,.,TGTGCCATCAGTGAGTCCGGGGGGCGGACTGAAGCTTTCTTT,CAISESGGRTEAFF
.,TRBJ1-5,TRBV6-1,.,TGTGCCAGCAGTGGGAGGATTAGCAATCAGCCCCAGCATTTT,CASSGRISNQPQHF
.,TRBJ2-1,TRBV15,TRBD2,TGTGCCACCAGCAGAAGCGGGAGGCCATACAATGAGCAGTTCTTC,CATSRSGRPYNEQFF
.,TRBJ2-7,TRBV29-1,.,TGCAGCGTTGAAGACAGGGTAGGGTCCTACGAGCAGTACTTC,CSVEDRVGSYEQYF
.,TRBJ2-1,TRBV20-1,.,TGCAGTGCTAGGGACAGAAATGAGCAGTTCTTC,CSARDRNEQFF
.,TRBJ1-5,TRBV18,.,TGTGCCAGCTCACCAGGGGCGCGGGGTAGCAATCAGCCCCAGCATTTT,CASSPGARGSNQPQHF
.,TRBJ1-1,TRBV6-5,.,TGTGCCAGCAGTCTAACAGGGAGTTACACTGAAGCTTTCTTT,CASSLTGSYTEAFF
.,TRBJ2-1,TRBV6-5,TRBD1,TGTGCCAGCAGTTACTCCCCGGGACAGGCGGTTCGGGAGCAGTTCTTC,CASSYSPGQAVREQFF
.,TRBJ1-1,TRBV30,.,TGTGCCTGGAGTGGGGCAGGGGACACTGAAGCTTTCTTT,CAWSGAGDTEAFF
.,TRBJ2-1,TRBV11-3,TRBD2,TGTGCCAGCAGCTTCACTAGCGGGCTCTCCTACAATGAGCAGTTCTTC,CASSFTSGLSYNEQFF
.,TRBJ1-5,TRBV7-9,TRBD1,TGTGCCAGCAGCACGGGACAGGGGGCAAATCAGCCCCAGCATTTT,CASSTGQGANQPQHF
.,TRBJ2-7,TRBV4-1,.,TGCGCCAGCAGCCATTTTGGACTAATCGGATACGAGCAGTACTTC,CASSHFGLIGYEQYF
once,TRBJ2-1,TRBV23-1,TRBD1,TGCGCCAGCATCGTCCGGGACAGGGGATACAATGAGCAGTTCTTC,CASIVRDRGYNEQFF